A single sample gave rise to the 22 T cell receptor beta chains below, sequenced in a study of cytomegalovirus exposure and HLA in healthy donors. PCR employed 60 Vbeta and 13 Jbeta primers. TCRdb keeps only in-frame clones here, not all; method: immunoSEQ multiplex PCR. The data show around 170,000 clones, roughly 79% seen once. The specimen was PBMCs. These receptors were obtained from a woman aged 45-60 years in good health and CMV-seropositive.

The chain is built from TRBV27 and TRBJ2-1; tentative D call: TRBD2 (5 bases). The germline CDR1 and CDR2 sequences are MNHEY and SMNVEV (reference sequence). CDR3 length equals 18 residues. Trimming removed 7 bases from V and 4 bases from J, with 26 bases in between. CDR3 nucleotides: TGTGCCAGCAAAAGTTGGGCTCCGGGCACTAGTAAGTACAATGAGCAGTTCTTC. Protein product: CASKSWAPGTSKYNEQFF.

Turning to this clone: Mismatch with germline at one junction end may stem from a read error. The V and J genes are TRBV10-1 and TRBJ1-5; 9 positions match TRBD1. Looked up from germline, CDR1 is WNHNN and CDR2 is SYGVQD (reference sequence). CDR3 length: 15 amino acids. CDR3 region: CAGRSWDRGNQPQHF. The CDR3 DNA reads as TGCGCCGGCAGATCGTGGGACAGGGGCAATCAGCCCCAGCATTTT.

The chain uses TRBV19 and TRBJ2-2; D is undetermined. The CDR3 has 14 amino acids. V dropped 5 bases and J dropped 1 base, with 8 bases sitting between them. Germline V gene sequence: CDR1 LNHDA, CDR2 SQIVND (reference sequence). CDR3 DNA: TGTGCCAGTAGTCCCCAGGTGAACACCGGGGAGCTGTTTTTT. Translation gives CASSPQVNTGELFF.

The chain links TRBV5-1 to TRBJ1-5; the D gene is possibly TRBD1 (5 bases). The CDR3 is made up of 15 amino acids. Germline CDR1 is SGHRS and CDR2 is YFSETQ. Trimming took off 4 bases at V and 5 bases at J, with 16 bases between the two ends. The CDR3 reads CASSPRGGPDQPQHF. The CDR3 DNA follows: TGCGCCAGCAGCCCGCGGGGCGGTCCTGATCAGCCCCAGCATTTT.

The rearrangement joins TRBV10-3 to TRBJ2-2, with TRBD1 matching 9 bases. J was trimmed by 4 bases and V by 7 bases; bases with no gene match: 13. The V gene's germline CDR1 is ENHRY and CDR2 SYGVKD. This CDR3 has 17 amino acids. The CDR3 bases are TGTGCCATCACCGAGCCGAGGGGGACAGGGAGCACCGGGGAGCTGTTTTTT. This codes for CAITEPRGTGSTGELFF.

V usage is TRBV28 and J usage is TRBJ1-2; TRBD1 is a possible D gene (6 bases). This CDR3 region has 16 residues. The V gene lost 6 bases and the J gene lost 6 bases, with 23 bases spanning the gap. CDR1 and CDR2 from the germline V gene are MDHEN and SYDVKM. The CDR3 loop reads CASSPLGGAPGDGYTF. CDR3 nucleotide sequence: TGTGCCAGCAGCCCCCTAGGGGGGGCGCCCGGGGATGGCTACACCTTC.

Regarding this clone: At one end the junction does not follow the germline gene, possibly because of a read error. The sample has other DNA sequences that encode this CDR3 too. The chain recombines TRBV28 with TRBJ2-3; 10 bases agree with TRBD1. The CDR3 is 17 amino acids. In germline, CDR1 is MDHEN, CDR2 SYDVKM. CDR3 sequence: CASSLFGGQGYTDTQYF. The CDR3 DNA reads as TGCGCCAGCAGTTTATTCGGGGGACAGGGGTACACAGATACGCAGTATTTT.

The chain links TRBV30 to TRBJ2-1, with 7 bases fitting TRBD1. CDR1 is GTSNPN and CDR2 is SVGIG in the germline V gene (reference sequence). The length of the CDR3 is 14 residues. After removal of 8 bases from V and 6 bases from J, the junction contained 13 bases not matched to a gene. The CDR3 nucleotides read TGTGCCCGGAACGAGGCAGGGGGTTTCAATGAGCAGTTCTTC. Protein sequence: CARNEAGGFNEQFF.

This sequence joins TRBV6-6 and TRBJ1-4, with D perhaps TRBD1 (6 bases). The CDR3 runs 15 residues. Germline V gene lookup returns CDR1 MNHNY and CDR2 SVGAGI (reference sequence). Between the trimmed V and J ends, which lost 0 bases and 5 bases, there was a span of 10 bases. The CDR3 region has the DNA TGTGCCAGCAGTTACTCTAGGACAGCGAATGAAAAACTGTTTTTT. Its protein is CASSYSRTANEKLFF.

The chain uses TRBV27 and TRBJ1-4, with D possibly matching TRBD1 (6 bases). Germline CDR1 is MNHEY and CDR2 is SMNVEV (reference sequence). The CDR3 has 15 amino acids. Trimming removed 3 bases from V and 10 bases from J, with 18 bases in between. This chain's CDR3 is CASSLSGGVGGKLFF. CDR3 nucleotides: TGTGCCAGCAGTTTGTCGGGGGGCGTGGGTGGAAAACTGTTTTTT.

In nucleotides, the CDR3 is TGTGCCACCAGCTTGCGGGGGTTCTACAATGAGCAGTTCTTC. It specifies CATSLRGFYNEQFF. The chain joins TRBV15 to TRBJ2-1, with 7 bases identical to TRBD2. This CDR3 is 14 amino acids long. J was trimmed by 3 bases and V by 5 bases; bases with no gene match: 4. Germline V gene lookup returns CDR1 LNHNV and CDR2 YYDKDF (reference sequence).

The chain carries TRBV11-2 and TRBJ1-1; 9 nucleotides match TRBD1. V gave up 5 bases and J gave up 7 bases; unmatched junction bases: 5. The germline V gene encodes CDR1 SGHAT and CDR2 FQNNGV. The CDR3 is made up of 13 amino acids. The CDR3 sequence is CASSEQGAFEAFF. The CDR3 region has the DNA TGTGCCAGCAGCGAACAGGGGGCGTTTGAAGCTTTCTTT.

This chain joins TRBV27 and TRBJ2-7, with 14 bases aligning to TRBD2. With 5 bases clipped from V and 4 bases from J, the junction kept 7 bases outside the gene matches. This CDR3 region has 16 residues. Germline CDR1 MNHEY, CDR2 SMNVEV (reference sequence). In nucleotides, the CDR3 is TGTGCCAGCAGTCCGGGGACTAGCGGGGGTCAATACGAGCAGTACTTC. Protein: CASSPGTSGGQYEQYF.

The chain employs TRBV20-1 and TRBJ1-4; unclear D gene. The CDR3 contains 11 residues. Trimming took 0 bases from V and 7 from J, leaving 3 bases between them. Looked up from germline, CDR1 is DFQATT and CDR2 is SNEGSKA (reference sequence). DNA of the CDR3: TGCAGTGCTAGAGAGGCTGAAAAACTGTTTTTT. Its translation is CSAREAEKLFF.

The chain combines TRBV4-1 with TRBJ1-1, with D possibly matching TRBD1 (5 bases). V was cut by 0 bases and J by 4 bases, with 12 bases left in between. The V gene's germline CDR1 is MGHRA and CDR2 YSYEKL. There are 15 residues in the CDR3. For the CDR3, the DNA is TGCGCCAGCAGCCAAGATCCAGGGAGGGGCACTGAAGCTTTCTTT. It translates to CASSQDPGRGTEAFF.

The chain is built from TRBV7-9 and TRBJ1-1; 9 bases fit TRBD1. The junction had 5 bases not matched to a gene; V was cut back by 5 bases and J by 4 bases. This CDR3 is 14 amino acids long. The germline V gene encodes CDR1 SEHNR and CDR2 FQNEAQ (reference sequence). The CDR3 region is CASSPWDRATEAFF. As DNA, the CDR3 is TGTGCCAGCAGCCCCTGGGACAGGGCCACTGAAGCTTTCTTT. Full variable domain (rest looked up from reference TRBV7-9 and TRBJ1-1): DTGVSQNPRHKITKRGQNVTFRCDPISEHNRLYWYRQTLGQGPEFLTYFQNEAQLEKSRLLSDRFSAERPKGSFSTLEIQRTEQGDSAMYLCASSPWDRATEAFFGQGTRLTVV.

CDR3 loop: CAIRPGLAGEETQYF. The CDR3 region has the DNA TGTGCCATCAGGCCAGGACTAGCGGGGGAAGAGACCCAGTACTTC. This chain uses TRBV10-3 with TRBJ2-5; 13 bases agree with TRBD2. The CDR3 runs 15 residues. Per the germline V gene, CDR1 is ENHRY and CDR2 is SYGVKD. V lost 6 bases and J lost 3; bases outside the gene matches: 4.

The chain links TRBV5-1 to TRBJ2-2; 7 positions agree with TRBD2. V was clipped by 2 bases and J by 4 bases; unmatched bases: 5. Per the germline V gene, CDR1 is SGHRS and CDR2 is YFSETQ. The CDR3 contains 15 residues. The CDR3 DNA reads TGCGCCAGCAGCTTTCGGGGGGAGCCCACCGGGGAGCTGTTTTTT. Protein: CASSFRGEPTGELFF.

The genes are TRBV6-1 and TRBJ2-7; 9 positions agree with TRBD1. The germline CDR1 and CDR2 sequences are MNHNS and SASEGT. The V segment lost 10 bases and the J segment 2 bases; nucleotides outside the gene matches: 3. CDR3 size: 12 residues. The CDR3 coding sequence is TGTGCCATAGGGACAGGGACCTACGAGCAGTACTTC. Amino acids: CAIGTGTYEQYF.

V usage is TRBV6-6 and J usage is TRBJ2-7; tentatively, D is TRBD1 (5 bases). Germline loops: CDR1 MNHNY, CDR2 SVGAGI (reference sequence). Trimming stripped 6 bases from V and 0 bases from J, with 18 bases between. This CDR3 spans 16 amino acids. The chain's CDR3 is CASSQSFDSRSYEQYF. As DNA, the CDR3 is TGTGCCAGCAGCCAATCGTTTGACAGTCGCTCCTACGAGCAGTACTTC.

The V and J genes are TRBV30 and TRBJ1-5; 8 bases match TRBD1. The germline CDR1 and CDR2 sequences are GTSNPN and SVGIG (reference sequence). V lost 5 bases, J lost 2 bases, and 8 bases stayed unmatched. The CDR3 loop spans 15 amino acids. DNA for the CDR3: TGTGCCTGGGGGACAGGTGAGTATGGCAATCAGCCCCAGCATTTT. This encodes CAWGTGEYGNQPQHF.

The chain has TRBV5-8 and TRBJ2-1; possibly TRBD2 for D (5 bases). The CDR3 has 15 amino acids. V was clipped by 1 base and J by 0 bases, with 8 bases between them. Germline CDR1 and CDR2: SGHTS and YDEGEE. The CDR3 sequence is CASSLRGSSYNEQFF. The CDR3 coding sequence is TGTGCCAGCAGCTTGCGAGGGAGCTCCTACAATGAGCAGTTCTTC. Supplemented by reference TRBV5-8 and TRBJ2-1, the full variable domain reads EAGVTQSPTHLIKTRGQQATLRCSPISGHTSVYWYQQALGLGLQFLLWYDEGEERNRGNFPPRFSGRQFPNYSSELNVNALELEDSALYLCASSLRGSSYNEQFFGPGTRLTVL.